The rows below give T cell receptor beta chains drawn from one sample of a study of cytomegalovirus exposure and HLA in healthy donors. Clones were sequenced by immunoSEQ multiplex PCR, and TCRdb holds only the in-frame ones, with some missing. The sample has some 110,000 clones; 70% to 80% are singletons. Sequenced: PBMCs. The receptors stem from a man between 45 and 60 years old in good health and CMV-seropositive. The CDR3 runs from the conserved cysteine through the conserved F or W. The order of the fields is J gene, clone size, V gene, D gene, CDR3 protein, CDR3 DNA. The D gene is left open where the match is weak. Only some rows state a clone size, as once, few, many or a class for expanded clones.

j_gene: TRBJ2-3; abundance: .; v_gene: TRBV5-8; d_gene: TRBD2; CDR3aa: CASRRTSVGSDTQYF; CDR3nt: TGTGCCAGCAGACGGACTAGCGTAGGTTCAGATACGCAGTATTTT
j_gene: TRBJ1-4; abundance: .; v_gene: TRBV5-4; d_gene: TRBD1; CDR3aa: CASSFSTGHNEKLFF; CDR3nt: TGTGCCAGCAGCTTCTCGACAGGGCATAATGAAAAACTGTTTTTT
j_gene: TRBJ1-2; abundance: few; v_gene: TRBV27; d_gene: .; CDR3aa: CASRAGGLNGYTF; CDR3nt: TGTGCCAGCAGGGCTGGGGGGTTGAATGGCTACACCTTC
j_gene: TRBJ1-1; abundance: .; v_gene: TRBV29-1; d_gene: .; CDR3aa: CSYLTGSGTEAFF; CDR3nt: TGCAGCTATCTAACAGGGAGTGGTACTGAAGCTTTCTTT
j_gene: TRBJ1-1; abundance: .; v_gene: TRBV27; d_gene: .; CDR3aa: CASSLYRSSRTEAFF; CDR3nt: TGTGCCAGCAGTTTATACAGGAGTAGTAGGACTGAAGCTTTCTTT
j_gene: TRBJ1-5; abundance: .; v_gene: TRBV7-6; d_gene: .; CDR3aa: CASSVGGANQPQHF; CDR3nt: TGTGCCAGCAGCGTTGGTGGAGCGAATCAGCCCCAGCATTTT
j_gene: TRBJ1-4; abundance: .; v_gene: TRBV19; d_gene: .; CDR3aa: CGTGRGATNEKLFF; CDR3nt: TGTGGAACCGGCCGGGGTGCAACTAATGAAAAACTGTTTTTT
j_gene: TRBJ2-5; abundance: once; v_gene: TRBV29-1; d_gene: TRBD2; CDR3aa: CSVGALAGGFQETQYF; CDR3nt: TGCAGCGTTGGGGCTCTAGCGGGAGGTTTCCAAGAGACCCAGTACTTC
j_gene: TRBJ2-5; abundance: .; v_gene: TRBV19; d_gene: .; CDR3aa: CASSARTVQETQYF; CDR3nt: TGTGCCAGTAGTGCCCGGACAGTACAAGAGACCCAGTACTTC
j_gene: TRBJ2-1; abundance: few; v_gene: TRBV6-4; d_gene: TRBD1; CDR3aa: CASSAAGTGTPDEQFF; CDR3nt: TGTGCCAGCAGTGCCGCCGGGACAGGGACCCCCGATGAGCAGTTCTTC
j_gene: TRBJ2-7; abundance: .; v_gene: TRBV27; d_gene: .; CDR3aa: CASSRQGYEQYF; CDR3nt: TGTGCCAGCAGTAGGCAGGGCTACGAGCAGTACTTC
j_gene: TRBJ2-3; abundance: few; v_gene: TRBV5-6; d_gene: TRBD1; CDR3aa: CASSRDRVSGDTQYF; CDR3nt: TGTGCCAGCAGCCGGGACAGGGTGTCAGGAGATACGCAGTATTTT
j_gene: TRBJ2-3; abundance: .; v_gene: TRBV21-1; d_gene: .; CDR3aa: CAPQLEGTDTQYF; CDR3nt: TGTGCCCCCCAGTTGGAGGGAACAGATACGCAGTATTTT
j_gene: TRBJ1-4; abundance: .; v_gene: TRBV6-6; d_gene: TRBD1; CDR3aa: CASSRDRWLFF; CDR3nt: TGTGCCAGCAGCAGGGACAGGTGGCTGTTTTTT
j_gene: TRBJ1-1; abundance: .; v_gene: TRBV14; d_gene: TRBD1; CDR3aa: CASSQTGGFTEAFF; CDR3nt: TGTGCCAGCAGCCAGACAGGGGGGTTTACTGAAGCTTTCTTT
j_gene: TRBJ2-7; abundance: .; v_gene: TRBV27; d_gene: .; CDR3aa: CASSPGTSMYEQYF; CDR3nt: TGTGCCAGCAGTCCAGGGACAAGTATGTACGAGCAGTACTTC
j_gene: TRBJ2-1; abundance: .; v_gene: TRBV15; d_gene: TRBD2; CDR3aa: CATSRETSGSFEQFF; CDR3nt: TGTGCCACCAGCAGAGAAACTAGCGGGAGTTTTGAGCAGTTCTTC
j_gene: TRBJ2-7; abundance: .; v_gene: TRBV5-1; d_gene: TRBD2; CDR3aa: CASSRGTSGARQGYEQYF; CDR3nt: TGCGCCAGCAGCCGCGGGACTAGCGGTGCCCGGCAAGGTTACGAGCAGTACTTC
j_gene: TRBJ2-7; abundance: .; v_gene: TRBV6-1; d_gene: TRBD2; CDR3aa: CASVPSGLATDEQYF; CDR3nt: TGTGCCAGTGTACCGTCGGGACTAGCAACAGACGAGCAGTACTTC
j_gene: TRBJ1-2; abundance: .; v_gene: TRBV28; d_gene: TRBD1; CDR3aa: CASSFNLGTGDQANGYTF; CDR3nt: TGTGCCAGCAGTTTCAATCTCGGGACAGGGGACCAAGCTAATGGCTACACCTTC
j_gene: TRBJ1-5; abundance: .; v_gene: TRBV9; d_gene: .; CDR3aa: CASSGTNILQPQHF; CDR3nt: TGTGCCAGCAGCGGGACAAATATATTGCAGCCCCAGCATTTT
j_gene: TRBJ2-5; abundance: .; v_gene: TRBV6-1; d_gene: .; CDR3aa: CASSDAGQQETQYF; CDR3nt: TGTGCCAGCAGTGACGCGGGACAGCAAGAGACCCAGTACTTC
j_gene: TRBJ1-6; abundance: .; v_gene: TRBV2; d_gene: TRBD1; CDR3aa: CASSITTGVVNNSPLHF; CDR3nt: TGTGCCAGCAGTATTACAACAGGGGTAGTGAATAATTCACCCCTCCACTTT
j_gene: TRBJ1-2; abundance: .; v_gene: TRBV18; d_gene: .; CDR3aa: CASSSTREPQGGADGYTF; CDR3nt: TGTGCCAGCTCAAGCACGAGGGAGCCCCAGGGAGGAGCGGACGGCTACACCTTC
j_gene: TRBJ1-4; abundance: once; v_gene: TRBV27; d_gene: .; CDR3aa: CASSRQGHNEKLFF; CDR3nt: TGTGCCAGCAGTCGCCAGGGGCATAATGAAAAACTGTTTTTT
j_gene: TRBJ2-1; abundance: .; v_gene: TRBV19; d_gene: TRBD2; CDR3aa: CASSIGGAGGLGIYNEQFF; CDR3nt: TGTGCCAGTAGTATAGGAGGAGCGGGAGGACTCGGAATCTACAATGAGCAGTTCTTC
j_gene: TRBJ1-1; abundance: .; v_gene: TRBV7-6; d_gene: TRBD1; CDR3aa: CASSEGQVTEAFF; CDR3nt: TGTGCCAGCAGCGAGGGACAGGTCACTGAAGCTTTCTTT
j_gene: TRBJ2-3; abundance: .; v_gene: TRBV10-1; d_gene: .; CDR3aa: CASSELDSTDTQYF; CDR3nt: TGCGCCAGCAGTGAGTTAGATAGCACAGATACGCAGTATTTT
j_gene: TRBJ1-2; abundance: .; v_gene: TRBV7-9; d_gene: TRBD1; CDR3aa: CASSSPRTGNGYTF; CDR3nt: TGTGCCAGCAGCTCGCCAAGGACAGGGAATGGCTACACCTTC
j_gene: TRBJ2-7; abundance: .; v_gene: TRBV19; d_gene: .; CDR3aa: CASNQGSSSYEQYF; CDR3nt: TGTGCCAGTAATCAGGGGTCCTCCTCCTACGAGCAGTACTTC
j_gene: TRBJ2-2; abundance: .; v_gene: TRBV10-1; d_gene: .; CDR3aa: CASSESLRTSNTGELFF; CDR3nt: TGCGCCAGCAGTGAGTCTTTGAGGACATCGAACACCGGGGAGCTGTTTTTT
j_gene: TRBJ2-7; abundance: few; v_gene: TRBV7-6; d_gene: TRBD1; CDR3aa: CASSPPGQGHWHEQYF; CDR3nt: TGTGCCAGCAGTCCCCCGGGACAGGGGCATTGGCACGAGCAGTACTTC
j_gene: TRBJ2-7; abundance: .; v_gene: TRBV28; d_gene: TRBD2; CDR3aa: CASSTSGRAANYEQYF; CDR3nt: TGTGCCAGCAGCACTAGCGGGAGGGCGGCCAACTACGAGCAGTACTTC
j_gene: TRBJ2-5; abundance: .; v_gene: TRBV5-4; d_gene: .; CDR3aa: CATTGYHQETQYF; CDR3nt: TGCGCCACGACCGGGTACCACCAAGAGACCCAGTACTTC
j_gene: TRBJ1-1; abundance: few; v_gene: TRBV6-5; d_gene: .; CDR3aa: CASSYSQGANTEAFF; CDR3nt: TGTGCCAGCAGTTACTCGCAAGGGGCTAATACTGAAGCTTTCTTT
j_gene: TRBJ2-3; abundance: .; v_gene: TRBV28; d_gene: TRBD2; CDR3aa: CASTLGLAGVGTQYF; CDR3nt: TGTGCCAGCACCTTGGGACTAGCGGGAGTGGGTACGCAGTATTTT
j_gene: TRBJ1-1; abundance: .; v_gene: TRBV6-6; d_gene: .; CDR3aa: CASRKGENTEAFF; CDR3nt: TGTGCCAGCAGGAAAGGGGAGAACACTGAAGCTTTCTTT
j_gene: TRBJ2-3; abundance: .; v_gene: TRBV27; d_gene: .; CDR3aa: CASSLRGTDTQYF; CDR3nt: TGTGCCAGCAGTTTGAGGGGCACAGATACGCAGTATTTT
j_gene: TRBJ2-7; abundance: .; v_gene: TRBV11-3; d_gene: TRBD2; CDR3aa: CASSLESPPGGPYEQYF; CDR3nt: TGTGCCAGCAGCTTAGAATCTCCACCGGGGGGTCCCTACGAGCAGTACTTC
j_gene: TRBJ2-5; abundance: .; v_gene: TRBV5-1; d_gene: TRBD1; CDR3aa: CASSFRQGAQETQYF; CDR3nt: TGCGCCAGCAGCTTCCGACAGGGGGCTCAAGAGACCCAGTACTTC
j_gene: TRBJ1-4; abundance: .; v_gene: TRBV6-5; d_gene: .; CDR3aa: CASSYGGRGEKLFF; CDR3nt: TGTGCCAGCAGTTACGGGGGCAGGGGAGAAAAACTGTTTTTT
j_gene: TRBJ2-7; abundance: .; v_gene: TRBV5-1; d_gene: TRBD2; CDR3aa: CASSSGLAVYEQYF; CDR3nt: TGCGCCAGCAGCTCGGGACTAGCGGTTTACGAGCAGTACTTC
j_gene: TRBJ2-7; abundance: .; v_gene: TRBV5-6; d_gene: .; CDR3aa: CASSYAEAYEQYF; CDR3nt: TGTGCCAGCAGCTACGCTGAGGCTTACGAGCAGTACTTC
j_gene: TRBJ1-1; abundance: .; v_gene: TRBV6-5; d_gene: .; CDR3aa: CASSLGARTEAFF; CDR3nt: TGTGCCAGCAGTTTGGGGGCTAGGACTGAAGCTTTCTTT
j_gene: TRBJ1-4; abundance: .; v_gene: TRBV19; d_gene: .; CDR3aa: CASSPTGTPGNEKLFF; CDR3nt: TGTGCCAGTAGCCCGACCGGGACACCTGGTAATGAAAAACTGTTTTTT
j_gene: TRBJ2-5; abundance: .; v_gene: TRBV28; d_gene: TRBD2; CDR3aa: CASSQTSGMARETQYF; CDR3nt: TGTGCCAGCAGTCAGACTAGCGGGATGGCCCGGGAGACCCAGTACTTC
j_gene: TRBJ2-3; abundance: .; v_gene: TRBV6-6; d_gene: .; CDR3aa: CASSPEEDTQYF; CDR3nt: TGTGCCAGCAGCCCCGAGGAAGATACGCAGTATTTT
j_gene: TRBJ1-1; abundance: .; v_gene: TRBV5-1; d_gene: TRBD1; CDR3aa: CASSFGDSTEAFF; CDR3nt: TGCGCCAGCAGCTTTGGGGACAGCACTGAAGCTTTCTTT
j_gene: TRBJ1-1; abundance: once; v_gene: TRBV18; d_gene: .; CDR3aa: CASSPSGADTEAFF; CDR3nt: TGTGCCAGCTCACCGTCAGGGGCCGACACTGAAGCTTTCTTT
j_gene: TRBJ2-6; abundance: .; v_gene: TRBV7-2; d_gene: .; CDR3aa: CASSSLWANVLTF; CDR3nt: TGTGCCAGCAGCTCCCTTTGGGCCAACGTCCTGACTTTC
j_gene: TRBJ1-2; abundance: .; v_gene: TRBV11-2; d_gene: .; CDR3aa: CASSLSRTNYGYTF; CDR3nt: TGTGCCAGCAGCTTATCCAGAACTAACTATGGCTACACCTTC
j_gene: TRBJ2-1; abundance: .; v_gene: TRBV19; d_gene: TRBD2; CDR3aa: CASSVGGGLYNEQFF; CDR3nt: TGTGCCAGTAGTGTAGGCGGGGGGCTCTACAATGAGCAGTTCTTC
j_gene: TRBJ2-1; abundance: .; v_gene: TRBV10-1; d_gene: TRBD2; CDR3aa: CASSDRLAGNYNEQFF; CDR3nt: TGCGCCAGCAGTGACCGACTAGCGGGAAACTACAATGAGCAGTTCTTC
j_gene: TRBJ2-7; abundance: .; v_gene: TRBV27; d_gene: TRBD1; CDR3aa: CASSLSPGTGWNEQYF; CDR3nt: TGTGCCAGCAGTTTATCCCCCGGGACAGGGTGGAACGAGCAGTACTTC